These T cell receptor beta chains were read from a single sample in a study of blood T cell repertoires in COVID-19. Assay used: immunoSEQ multiplex PCR; TCRdb lists only in-frame clones, some missing. The table lists 95,000 to 150,000 clones, over 65% of them singletons, with 4% to 5.5% in the top ten. Sequencing was performed on peripheral blood. The origin of the receptors is a woman in her seventies with acute or convalescent COVID-19. Both conserved end residues are part of each CDR3. Fields, in order: CDR3 DNA, CDR3 protein, D gene, J gene, clone size, V gene. D genes are given only for firm matches. Size values are once, few and many counts, or a class for expanded clones, and some rows have none.

CDR3 DNA: TGTGCCAGCAGTTTCCCCGGAGATACGCAGTATTTT
CDR3 protein: CASSFPGDTQYF
D gene: -
J gene: TRBJ2-3
clone size: -
V gene: TRBV12-3/TRBV12-4

CDR3 DNA: TGCGCCAGCAGCGCAAGCGTCCCTCCTGGAAACACCATATATTTT
CDR3 protein: CASSASVPPGNTIYF
D gene: -
J gene: TRBJ1-3
clone size: -
V gene: TRBV5-1

CDR3 DNA: TGTGCCTGGAGTGTTTTGACAGGGTTAGGCTACACCTTC
CDR3 protein: CAWSVLTGLGYTF
D gene: TRBD1
J gene: TRBJ1-2
clone size: few
V gene: TRBV30

CDR3 DNA: TGTGCCAGCACGGAGGCGGGAAACTATGGCTACACCTTC
CDR3 protein: CASTEAGNYGYTF
D gene: -
J gene: TRBJ1-2
clone size: -
V gene: TRBV6-5

CDR3 DNA: TGCGCCAGCAGCCAAGCTTACCAAGAGACCCAGTACTTC
CDR3 protein: CASSQAYQETQYF
D gene: -
J gene: TRBJ2-5
clone size: -
V gene: TRBV4-3

CDR3 DNA: TGTGCCAGCAGTGCCGGGGGGAAGCGATCACCCCTCCACTTT
CDR3 protein: CASSAGGKRSPLHF
D gene: -
J gene: TRBJ1-6
clone size: -
V gene: TRBV9

CDR3 DNA: TGTGCCAGCAGTGCCCGGGACATGGGGCCTGGCGACACTGAAGCTTTCTTT
CDR3 protein: CASSARDMGPGDTEAFF
D gene: -
J gene: TRBJ1-1
clone size: -
V gene: TRBV6-1

CDR3 DNA: TGTGCCAGCAGCCAAGGTACGACAGGCGACTATGGCTACACCTTC
CDR3 protein: CASSQGTTGDYGYTF
D gene: -
J gene: TRBJ1-2
clone size: -
V gene: TRBV3-1/TRBV3-2

CDR3 DNA: TGTGCCAGCCGCGCTGGAGAGACCCAGTACTTC
CDR3 protein: CASRAGETQYF
D gene: -
J gene: TRBJ2-5
clone size: -
V gene: TRBV6-5

CDR3 DNA: TGTGCCAGCAGCTTAGACCAGGGGGACATTCAGTACTTC
CDR3 protein: CASSLDQGDIQYF
D gene: TRBD1
J gene: TRBJ2-4
clone size: -
V gene: TRBV7-9